This T cell receptor (beta chain) was observed in a study of T cells in Graves' hyperthyroidism and ophthalmopathy. The germline V gene encodes CDR1 LNHDA and CDR2 SQIVND (reference sequence). This CDR3 contains 14 residues. V was trimmed by 0 bases and J by 2 bases, leaving 7 bases between them. Whole-study findings and limits: Ophthalmopathy was predicted by the model a median of approximately six months ahead of onset.

This clonotype has ten or more counts. What it binds is unknown. Amplification targeted TCR beta CDR3 regions from RNA transcripts. Initially, a first-round RT-PCR of the TCR CDR3 employed the HTBI primer set. TCRdb recomputed calls from the multiplex PCR reads with MiXCR, one row per CDR3 protein. The table has approximately 400,000 distinct CDR3 sequences, about 14% seen once. The source is a man aged 50 or older with Graves' ophthalmopathy. The chain carries TRBV19 and TRBJ1-1; D unresolved. The source material was blood. The CDR3 loop is CASSIDRRNTEAFF. The CDR3 DNA sequence: TGTGCCAGTAGTATAGACAGAAGAAACACTGAAGCTTTCTTT. The variable domain in full, with the rest retrieved from reference TRBV19 and TRBJ1-1, is DGGITQSPKYLFRKEGQNVTLSCEQNLNHDAMYWYRQDPGQGLRLIYYSQIVNDFQKGDIAEGYSVSREKKESFPLTVTSAQKNPTAFYLCASSIDRRNTEAFFGQGTRLTVV.